The present TCR beta chain was sequenced within a study of T cell responses to AZD1222 COVID-19 vaccine. Study-wide points: Just 5 to 7 AZD1222 recipients tested seropositive at baseline. Researchers took repertoire samples only after the peak T cell response had come. The donor cohort was predominantly white British with a female majority, and clonal diversity may have been underestimated.

The protocol was immunoSEQ multiplex PCR, while the TCRdb copy is restricted to in-frame clones and leaves out a portion. Found here are some 190,000 clones, about nine tenths of them singletons; the top ten hold 1.5% to 2.5%. Note on this clone: As yet, its antigen is unknown.

With 3 bases removed from V and 2 bases from J, the gap between germline ends came to 16 bases. Germline V gene data show CDR1 as KGHSH and CDR2 as LQKENI. The CDR3 spans 16 residues. The sequence came from an adult who received the AZD1222 COVID-19 vaccine. V is TRBV18 and J is TRBJ2-5; D is possibly TRBD1 or TRBD2 (5 bases each). The sample consisted of peripheral blood, taken 28 days after the second AZD1222 dose. DNA for the CDR3: TGTGCCAGCTCACCTCCGGGACCTTCAAATCAAGAGACCCAGTACTTC. Protein product: CASSPPGPSNQETQYF.